Shown below are 24 T cell receptor beta chains from a single sample sequenced in a study of T cells in Graves' hyperthyroidism and ophthalmopathy. Amplification of TCR beta CDR3 regions was performed using RNA transcripts as template. RT-PCR in the first round (using the HTBI primer set) targeted the TCR CDR3. TCRdb passed the multiplex PCR reads through MiXCR, listing each CDR3 protein once. The table includes about 420,000 distinct CDR3 sequences, more than 15% detected once. The sample consisted of blood. Source of these receptors: a woman aged 18-30 years with Graves' hyperthyroidism.

This clonotype was detected ten times or more. The CDR3 sequence: CASSHQGYEQYF. The CDR3 nucleotides are TGTGCCAGCAGCCACCAGGGCTACGAGCAGTACTTC. The chain uses TRBV7-8 and TRBJ2-7; D might be TRBD1 (5 bases). The CDR3 extends over 12 amino acids. Trimming took off 5 bases at V and 3 bases at J, with 8 bases between the two ends. Germline V CDR1 and CDR2: SGHVS, FQNEAQ.

There are many counts of this clonotype. The chain links TRBV7-8 to TRBJ1-1; perhaps TRBD1 as D (6 bases). Trimming removed 7 bases at V and 1 base at J, with 19 bases between. Germline CDR1 and CDR2: SGHVS and FQNEAQ. CDR3 length: 16 residues. The CDR3 region is CASTPSRGPPNTEAFF. The DNA of the CDR3 is TGTGCCAGCACCCCTAGCCGGGGGCCACCGAACACTGAAGCTTTCTTT.

As concerns this clonotype: It may be a read error: a sequence one base away is much more abundant. V is TRBV5-1 and J is TRBJ2-3; 9 bases are shared with TRBD1. CDR1 is SGHRS and CDR2 is YFSETQ in the germline V gene. This CDR3 has 16 amino acids. The ends lost 0 bases at V and 3 bases at J; junction bases unmatched: 5. The DNA for the CDR3 is TGCGCCAGCAGCTTGGTCGGGACAGGGCGAACAGATACGCAGTATTTT. Amino acids: CASSLVGTGRTDTQYF.

This clonotype was seen only a few times. J is TRBJ1-3 and V is TRBV2; no clear D. V shed 7 bases and J shed 2 bases, with 9 bases lying between them. The CDR3 consists of 13 residues. Germline V gene sequence: CDR1 SNHLY, CDR2 FYNNEI. The CDR3 DNA is TGTGCCAGCACGGCAGAGGCTGGAAACACCATATATTTT. It encodes CASTAEAGNTIYF.

This clonotype was seen repeatedly, ten times or more. The chain is built from TRBV2 and TRBJ1-5; TRBD1 aligns across 7 bases. The CDR3 runs 15 residues. V lost 6 bases and J lost 0; bases outside the gene matches: 5. Per germline, CDR1 SNHLY and CDR2 FYNNEI. Here the CDR3 DNA reads TGTGCCAGCAGCCTAGACAGGGCTAGCAATCAGCCCCAGCATTTT. Protein product: CASSLDRASNQPQHF.

The sample holds a few counts of this clonotype. The J gene is TRBJ2-2, the V gene TRBV4-1; maybe TRBD2 (6 bases). In germline, CDR1 is MGHRA, CDR2 YSYEKL. This CDR3 comprises 16 residues. V was cut by 1 base and J by 4 bases, with 13 bases left in between. The CDR3 DNA is TGCGCCAGCAGCCAAGGAGTGGCCGGGGGCACCGGGGAGCTGTTTTTT. This sequence encodes CASSQGVAGGTGELFF.

This clonotype has only a few counts. The chain has TRBV5-5 and TRBJ2-3; 8 nucleotides match TRBD2. Trimming removed 1 base from V and 0 bases from J; junction bases left unmatched: 7. CDR1 and CDR2 from the germline V gene are SGHKS and YYEKEE (reference sequence). The CDR3 is made up of 17 amino acids. The CDR3 loop reads CASSLLLAGTSTDTQYF. CDR3 nucleotide sequence: TGTGCCAGCAGCTTGCTTTTAGCGGGAACTAGCACAGATACGCAGTATTTT.

In this sample, this clonotype turned up a few times. Here the CDR3 reads CASSYSSRPNSPLHF. The DNA of the CDR3 is TGTGCCAGCAGTTACTCCAGCAGACCAAATTCACCCCTCCACTTT. The genes are TRBV6-5 and TRBJ1-6; no reliable D call. The CDR3 is 15 amino acids. The germline V gene has CDR1 MNHEY and CDR2 SVGAGI. V was trimmed by 0 bases and J by 7 bases, leaving 10 bases between them.

Note on this clonotype: The DNA is omitted, as the CDR3 cannot be located on it reliably, and the CDR3 follows TCRdb's listing. The chain recombines TRBV5-1 with TRBJ1-3. Including both end residues, the CDR3 is 15 amino acids long. In germline, CDR1 is SGHRS, CDR2 YFSETQ. This CDR3 is CASRASWGSGNTLYF.

The V call is TRBV4-1, the J call TRBJ2-3; 12 bases fit TRBD2. CDR1 is MGHRA and CDR2 is YSYEKL in the germline V gene. After removal of 4 bases from V and 4 bases from J, the junction contained 3 bases not matched to a gene. The CDR3 covers 15 residues. The DNA for the CDR3 is TGCGCCAGCAGCCTGACTAGCGGGAGTGCAGATACGCAGTATTTT. It translates to CASSLTSGSADTQYF.

About this clonotype: This may be a read error, as it is one base from a much larger clone. The chain carries TRBV20-1 and TRBJ2-1; TRBD2 matches at 12 bases. Germline V gene lookup returns CDR1 DFQATT and CDR2 SNEGSKA (reference sequence). The junction had 4 bases not matched to a gene; V was cut back by 6 bases and J by 4 bases. This CDR3 has 14 residues. CDR3 sequence: CSALLAGGYNEQFF. Here the CDR3 DNA reads TGCAGTGCCTTACTAGCGGGAGGTTACAATGAGCAGTTCTTC.

This clonotype was counted at least ten times. The chain recombines TRBV28 with TRBJ2-4; 7 bases agree with TRBD2. CDR1 is MDHEN and CDR2 is SYDVKM in the germline V gene. The CDR3 is made up of 15 amino acids. The J segment lost 3 bases and the V segment lost 3 bases, leaving 5 bases of the junction unmatched. Here the CDR3 DNA reads TGTGCCAGCAGTTTTGTGGTAGCGGGCAAAAACATTCAGTACTTC. It translates to CASSFVVAGKNIQYF.

The chain uses TRBV7-9 and TRBJ2-2; 8 bases agree with TRBD1. CDR1 is SEHNR and CDR2 is FQNEAQ in the germline V gene (reference sequence). With V trimmed by 5 bases and J by 6 bases, 2 bases remained unmatched. CDR3 length: 13 residues. The CDR3 here is CASSGQGSGELFF. CDR3 sequence (DNA): TGTGCCAGCAGCGGACAGGGTTCCGGGGAGCTGTTTTTT.

This clonotype occurred many times. The V call is TRBV6-1, the J call TRBJ2-7, with D possibly matching TRBD2 (6 bases). The germline V gene encodes CDR1 MNHNS and CDR2 SASEGT. The CDR3 runs 15 residues. Trimming cost V 11 bases and J 3 bases, with 23 bases left between them. CDR3 sequence (DNA): TGTGCCCGTTATACAGCGGAGGGTGGGTTCTACGAGCAGTACTTC. It specifies CARYTAEGGFYEQYF.

This clonotype was seen repeatedly, ten times or more. The gene calls are TRBV20-1 and TRBJ2-3, with 11 bases fitting TRBD2. J lost 6 bases, V lost 6 bases, and 8 bases had no gene match. This CDR3 is 14 amino acids long. The germline V gene encodes CDR1 DFQATT and CDR2 SNEGSKA (reference sequence). CDR3 amino acids: CSASRLAGTDTQYF. In nucleotides, the CDR3 is TGCAGTGCCTCGAGACTAGCGGGGACGGATACGCAGTATTTT.

This clonotype was recorded many times. The CDR3 sequence: CASSLEDLGQPQHF. The CDR3 DNA sequence: TGTGCCAGCAGCTTAGAGGATCTCGGACAGCCCCAGCATTTT. The V call is TRBV7-9, the J call TRBJ1-5; no clear D. CDR1 and CDR2 (germline): SEHNR, FQNEAQ (reference sequence). Trimming removed 1 base from V and 7 bases from J, with 11 bases in between. The length of the CDR3 is 14 residues.

This clonotype was detected many times. This rearrangement joins TRBV5-5 to TRBJ1-6, with TRBD1 matching 9 bases. The CDR3 is 14 amino acids. V was pared by 0 bases and J by 13 bases, with 5 bases of the junction left unmatched. CDR1 and CDR2 from the germline V gene are SGHKS and YYEKEE (reference sequence). The CDR3 region is CASSLEGQGVPLHF. The CDR3 region has the DNA TGTGCCAGCAGCTTGGAGGGACAGGGCGTTCCCCTCCACTTT.

This clonotype was counted many times. The chain carries TRBV9 and TRBJ2-7; D is undetermined. The length of the CDR3 is 14 residues. V gave up 0 bases and J gave up 1 base, with 8 bases separating them. Germline V CDR1 and CDR2: SGDLS, YYNGEE. The CDR3 protein is CASSVGLGSYEQYF. The CDR3, as DNA: TGTGCCAGCAGCGTAGGACTTGGATCCTACGAGCAGTACTTC.

There are many counts of this clonotype. The chain is built from TRBV11-2 and TRBJ2-7, with D hard to call. Germline CDR1 is SGHAT and CDR2 is FQNNGV. The CDR3 is 15 amino acids. With 5 bases removed from V and 7 bases from J, the gap between germline ends came to 21 bases. The CDR3 sequence: CASSAISGPASEQYF. CDR3 DNA sequence: TGTGCCAGCAGCGCTATTTCTGGGCCTGCGTCTGAGCAGTACTTC.

This clonotype occurred many times. This chain links TRBV7-3 with TRBJ2-1; 8 bases align to TRBD2. The CDR3 has 15 residues. CDR1 is SGHTA, CDR2 FQGTGA, per germline. V lost 2 bases and J lost 5; bases outside the gene matches: 5. The chain's CDR3 is CASSLSAGAHNEQFF. The CDR3 DNA reads as TGTGCCAGCAGCTTATCAGCGGGGGCCCACAATGAGCAGTTCTTC.

This clonotype was recorded at least ten times. This chain connects TRBV20-1 to TRBJ2-7; D is perhaps TRBD1 or TRBD2 (6 bases each). CDR1 and CDR2 (germline): DFQATT, SNEGSKA (reference sequence). Between the trimmed V and J ends, which lost 5 bases and 6 bases, there was a span of 20 bases. The CDR3 runs 14 residues. In nucleotides, the CDR3 is TGCAGTGCTTTCCGGAGGGCACAGGGCGTCGAGCAGTACTTC. It yields the protein CSAFRRAQGVEQYF.

Of note for this clonotype: A clone one base away is much larger, so this may be a read error. The chain is built from TRBV29-1 and TRBJ2-3; TRBD2 aligns across 9 bases. CDR1 is SQVTM and CDR2 is ANQGSEA in the germline V gene. This CDR3 is built from 14 residues. CDR3 protein: CSVSGGLSTNTQYF. In nucleotides, the CDR3 is TGCAGCGTTAGCGGGGGGTTAAGCACAAATACGCAGTATTTT.

This clonotype was seen many times. The chain employs TRBV24-1 and TRBJ2-3; D is undetermined. This CDR3 comprises 15 residues. Germline CDR1 KGHDR, CDR2 SFDVKD. Trimming took off 3 bases at V and 3 bases at J, with 12 bases between the two ends. The CDR3 region is CATSDPRSPTDTQYF. In DNA, the CDR3 is TGTGCCACCAGTGATCCGAGGTCCCCGACAGATACGCAGTATTTT.

This clonotype is a singleton in its sample. V gene TRBV5-4 combines with J gene TRBJ2-5, with TRBD2 matching over 9 bases. J gave up 2 bases and V 4 bases, and 6 bases lay outside the gene matches. The germline gives CDR1 SGHNT, CDR2 YYREEE (reference sequence). The CDR3 contains 15 residues. As DNA, the CDR3 is TGTGCCAGCAGCGATCGTAGCGGGGGTCAAGAGACCCAGTACTTC. Its translation: CASSDRSGGQETQYF.